This passage covers 6 T cell receptor beta chains from one sample sequenced in a study of OX40 agonist ivuxolimab in advanced cancers. Libraries were prepared by immunoSEQ multiplex PCR; TCRdb keeps only in-frame clonotypes and omits some of them. The sample lists fewer than 100,000 clones; roughly 89% were seen once. This material consisted of CD4+ or CD8+ T cells sorted from blood, taken in a trial of the OX40 agonist ivuxolimab. These receptors all stem from an adult with an advanced solid tumor such as melanoma, head and neck, liver or kidney cancer.

This chain joins TRBV30 and TRBJ1-1, with TRBD1 matching over 9 bases. There are 13 residues in the CDR3. With 1 base clipped from V and 3 bases from J, the junction kept 0 bases outside the gene matches. CDR1 is GTSNPN and CDR2 is SVGIG in the germline V gene (reference sequence). The CDR3 reads CAWSGQGDTEAFF. In nucleotides, the CDR3 is TGTGCCTGGAGTGGACAGGGGGACACTGAAGCTTTCTTT.

The chain links TRBV5-1 to TRBJ2-3; TRBD2 aligns across 11 bases. V was pared by 2 bases and J by 4 bases, with 9 bases of the junction left unmatched. The V gene's germline CDR1 is SGHRS and CDR2 YFSETQ. The CDR3 is 17 amino acids. The CDR3 protein is CASSFTSGSASADTQYF. CDR3 coding DNA: TGCGCCAGCAGCTTTACTAGCGGGAGTGCTTCCGCAGATACGCAGTATTTT.

This rearrangement joins TRBV5-1 to TRBJ2-2; D is ambiguous. This CDR3 region has 17 residues. Trimming removed 1 base at V and 4 bases at J, with 17 bases between. Looked up from germline, CDR1 is SGHRS and CDR2 is YFSETQ. CDR3 amino acids: CASSLTSAVKLTGELFF. CDR3 nucleotide sequence: TGCGCCAGCAGCTTGACATCGGCGGTAAAACTCACCGGGGAGCTGTTTTTT.

V is TRBV19 and J is TRBJ2-7; D unclear. The V and J ends lost 7 bases and 0 bases respectively, with 13 bases between them. Germline CDR1 and CDR2: LNHDA and SQIVND (reference sequence). The CDR3 is 14 residues long. The CDR3 loop is CASKAAVASYEQYF. CDR3 sequence (DNA): TGTGCCAGTAAAGCCGCGGTGGCCTCCTACGAGCAGTACTTC.

The V and J genes are TRBV27 and TRBJ2-5, with 9 positions matching TRBD1. Germline lookup yields CDR1 MNHEY and CDR2 SMNVEV (reference sequence). Trimming cost V 5 bases and J 2 bases; bases outside gene matches: 6. The length of the CDR3 is 15 residues. CDR3 protein: CASSPRDRAQETQYF. Here the CDR3 DNA reads TGTGCCAGCAGTCCGAGGGACAGGGCTCAAGAGACCCAGTACTTC.

This chain uses TRBV6-5 with TRBJ2-3; 8 bases map to TRBD2. In germline, CDR1 is MNHEY, CDR2 SVGAGI. The CDR3 contains 15 residues. With 4 bases clipped from V and 5 bases from J, the junction kept 8 bases outside the gene matches. CDR3 loop: CASSSPGLGGDTQYF. The CDR3 DNA is TGTGCCAGCAGTTCCCCGGGACTAGGGGGAGATACGCAGTATTTT.